The 25 T cell receptor beta chains presented below share a single source sample, sequenced in a study of STAT3 mutations in large granular lymphocyte leukemia. These receptors are not linked to any known antigen. Points from the study as a whole: Every T-LGLL patient had at least one immunodominant TCRbeta clonotype.

Sequenced by immunoSEQ multiplex PCR; TCRdb stores in-frame clones only, minus some. Among 40,000 to 50,000 clones listed, about 81% were seen once. The sample comprised PBMCs. The receptors stem from a human donor with T large granular lymphocyte leukemia. Some clones in this sample may be carry-over from other donors' samples.

The chain employs TRBV27 and TRBJ2-2, with D perhaps TRBD1 (7 bases). Trimming left V 5 bases short and J 4 bases short, with 14 bases between. This CDR3 contains 15 residues. Per the germline V gene, CDR1 is MNHEY and CDR2 is SMNVEV (reference sequence). In DNA, the CDR3 is TGTGCCAGCAGTCAGGACAGGAGGGTCACCGGGGAGCTGTTTTTT. This codes for CASSQDRRVTGELFF.

The V call is TRBV19, the J call TRBJ2-1, with D possibly matching TRBD2 (5 bases). CDR1 is LNHDA, CDR2 SQIVND, per germline (reference sequence). The V end lost 7 bases, the J end lost 2 bases, and 15 bases lay between the germline ends. CDR3 size: 15 residues. Written as DNA, the CDR3 is TGTGCCAGTACCATCTCCGTGGGAGCCTACAATGAGCAGTTCTTC. Protein: CASTISVGAYNEQFF.

This sequence joins TRBV13 and TRBJ2-3, with D possibly matching TRBD2 (7 bases). Germline V CDR1 and CDR2: PRHDT, FYEKMQ (reference sequence). With 3 bases removed from V and 3 bases from J, the gap between germline ends came to 10 bases. The CDR3 sequence is 14 residues long. The CDR3 region is CASSFGGQTDTQYF. The CDR3 region has the DNA TGTGCCAGCAGCTTCGGGGGGCAGACAGATACGCAGTATTTT.

This clone has a single count. The chain is built from TRBV28 and TRBJ1-5, with D possibly TRBD1 on 5 matching bases. V was cut by 5 bases and J by 6 bases, with 8 bases left in between. The V gene's germline CDR1 is MDHEN and CDR2 SYDVKM. The CDR3 length is 12 residues. CDR3 bases: TGTGCCAGCAGTAGGGGCCCTCAGCCCCAGCATTTT. Amino acids: CASSRGPQPQHF.

This chain connects TRBV6-5 to TRBJ1-1, with TRBD1 matching over 9 bases. The CDR3 spans 13 residues. The germline CDR1 and CDR2 sequences are MNHEY and SVGAGI. The junction had 4 bases not matched to a gene; V was cut back by 7 bases and J by 4 bases. As DNA, the CDR3 is TGTGCCAGCAAAGGACAGGGGACCACTGAAGCTTTCTTT. It encodes CASKGQGTTEAFF.

The chain is built from TRBV28 and TRBJ2-1; D is uncertain. The CDR3 contains 14 residues. Germline loops: CDR1 MDHEN, CDR2 SYDVKM. V shed 5 bases and J shed 0 bases, with 8 bases lying between them. CDR3 sequence: CASSTESSYNEQFF. Written as DNA, the CDR3 is TGTGCCAGCAGTACAGAAAGCTCCTACAATGAGCAGTTCTTC.

The chain recombines TRBV6-1 with TRBJ1-1; D ambiguous. The CDR3 length is 12 residues. Germline assignment: CDR1 MNHNS and CDR2 SASEGT. Trimming stripped 11 bases from V and 2 bases from J, with 12 bases between. DNA for the CDR3: TGTGCCTCTCAAACCTATAACACTGAAGCTTTCTTT. Protein product: CASQTYNTEAFF.

This clone appeared a few times. J is TRBJ1-5 and V is TRBV21-1; TRBD1, the table's D call, was not compared with the DNA. TRBV21-1 is listed as a pseudogene. This CDR3 comprises 15 residues. The CDR3 protein is CASSNRQGYNQPQHF. The CDR3 nucleotides read TGTGCCAGCAGCAATAGGCAGGGATACAATCAGCCCCAGCATTTT.

This chain joins TRBV6-1 and TRBJ1-6; 8 bases are a match to TRBD1. CDR3 length: 13 residues. Germline V gene data show CDR1 as MNHNS and CDR2 as SASEGT. The V segment lost 8 bases and the J segment 10 bases; nucleotides outside the gene matches: 7. The CDR3 DNA is TGTGCCAGCGGCGGACAGGGCGTGTCACCCCTCCACTTT. Amino acids: CASGGQGVSPLHF.

This chain joins TRBV6-1 and TRBJ1-6; 9 nucleotides align to TRBD1. The trim removed 7 bases at V and 9 bases at J, leaving 7 bases unmatched. This CDR3 comprises 14 residues. The germline V gene has CDR1 MNHNS and CDR2 SASEGT. In DNA, the CDR3 is TGTGCCAGCATCGAACAGGGGGCTGGTTCACCCCTCCACTTT. Translation gives CASIEQGAGSPLHF.

J is TRBJ2-7 and V is TRBV10-3; 12 nucleotides agree with TRBD1. J lost 4 bases, V lost 3 bases, and 4 bases had no gene match. Germline V gives CDR1 ENHRY, CDR2 SYGVKD. CDR3 length: 15 amino acids. In nucleotides, the CDR3 is TGTGCCATCAGTGAAGGGACAGGGGGCTTTTACGAGCAGTACTTC. Translation: CAISEGTGGFYEQYF.

The genes are TRBV5-1 and TRBJ2-3; D possibly corresponds to TRBD2 (6 bases). In germline, CDR1 is SGHRS, CDR2 YFSETQ. The CDR3 length is 15 residues. Trimming removed 0 bases from V and 1 base from J, with 9 bases in between. CDR3 in amino acids: CASSLAGVGTDTQYF. CDR3 sequence (DNA): TGCGCCAGCAGCTTGGCGGGGGTCGGCACAGATACGCAGTATTTT.

This chain joins TRBV4-1 and TRBJ1-3, with D possibly matching TRBD1 (6 bases). Trimming took off 2 bases at V and 0 bases at J, with 14 bases between the two ends. Germline-derived CDR1 and CDR2 are MGHRA and YSYEKL. The CDR3 loop spans 17 amino acids. The CDR3 protein is CASSQRGGFDSGNTIYF. As DNA, the CDR3 is TGCGCCAGCAGCCAAAGGGGGGGATTCGACTCTGGAAACACCATATATTTT.

J is TRBJ2-3 and V is TRBV7-2; D is unresolved. Between the trimmed V and J ends, which lost 3 bases and 4 bases, there was a span of 11 bases. This CDR3 has 14 residues. Germline V gene lookup returns CDR1 SGHTA and CDR2 FQGNSA. The CDR3 nucleotides are TGTGCCAGCAGCTTCTCCACGATGGCAGATACGCAGTATTTT. Translated: CASSFSTMADTQYF. The variable domain in full, with the rest retrieved from reference TRBV7-2 and TRBJ2-3, is GAGVSQSPSNKVTEKGKDVELRCDPISGHTALYWYRQSLGQGLEFLIYFQGNSAPDKSGLPSDRFSAERTGGSVSTLTIQRTQQEDSAVYLCASSFSTMADTQYFGPGTRLTVL.

The V call is TRBV27, the J call TRBJ2-1; 8 nucleotides line up with TRBD2. Germline V CDR1 and CDR2: MNHEY, SMNVEV (reference sequence). This CDR3 contains 14 residues. Trimming took 6 bases from V and 3 from J; bases not matched to a gene: 4. CDR3 DNA sequence: TGTGCCAGCAGCTCGAGCGGGGGCTACAATGAGCAGTTCTTC. Protein: CASSSSGGYNEQFF.

This clone was picked up a small number of times. The chain links TRBV29-1 to TRBJ2-1; D is perhaps TRBD2 (5 bases). The V end was cut by 8 bases, the J end by 8 bases, with 13 bases between. Germline CDR1 and CDR2: SQVTM and ANQGSEA. The CDR3 runs to 11 residues. The DNA of the CDR3 is TGCAGCATGAGGGCGGCCTATGAGCAGTTCTTC. Protein: CSMRAAYEQFF.

This clone showed up just once. This chain connects TRBV7-2 to TRBJ2-5, with D perhaps being TRBD1 or TRBD2 (6 bases each). CDR1 and CDR2 from the germline V gene are SGHTA and FQGNSA. Trimming took off 4 bases at V and 5 bases at J, with 11 bases between the two ends. This CDR3 has 13 amino acids. This chain's CDR3 is CASSSGARETQYF. CDR3 nucleotides: TGTGCCAGCAGCTCGGGGGCCCGGGAGACCCAGTACTTC.

This clone has a single count. This rearrangement joins TRBV13 to TRBJ2-3; no clear D gene. This CDR3 region has 15 residues. CDR1 PRHDT and CDR2 FYEKMQ come from the germline V gene (reference sequence). V gave up 8 bases and J gave up 4 bases, with 19 bases separating them. The CDR3 here is CASVIAPNRADTQYF. The CDR3 bases are TGTGCCAGCGTCATAGCCCCAAACCGGGCAGATACGCAGTATTTT.

The V call is TRBV5-1, the J call TRBJ2-2, with D perhaps TRBD1 (5 bases). Germline-derived CDR1 and CDR2 are SGHRS and YFSETQ. The CDR3 length is 17 residues. V lost 3 bases, J lost 4 bases, and 19 bases lay in between. The chain's CDR3 is CASSWDRTQPTTGELFF. For the CDR3, the DNA is TGCGCCAGCAGCTGGGATCGGACACAGCCAACCACCGGGGAGCTGTTTTTT.

This clone was recorded only once. The chain has TRBV7-2 and TRBJ1-4, with 9 bases aligning to TRBD1. The CDR3 extends over 15 amino acids. The V segment lost 4 bases and the J segment 8 bases; nucleotides outside the gene matches: 8. The germline V gene encodes CDR1 SGHTA and CDR2 FQGNSA. The CDR3 region has the DNA TGTGCCAGCAGCTCAATGGGACAGGGAAACGAAAAACTGTTTTTT. It encodes CASSSMGQGNEKLFF.

The chain recombines TRBV27 with TRBJ2-5; 7 bases match TRBD2. This CDR3 is 16 amino acids long. The germline gives CDR1 MNHEY, CDR2 SMNVEV (reference sequence). V lost 7 bases, J lost 1 base, and 12 bases stayed unmatched. The CDR3 DNA reads TGTGCCAGCACAACCTATGGGCGGGGGTCCCAAGAGACCCAGTACTTC. Translating it yields CASTTYGRGSQETQYF.

The count of this clone is one. The rearrangement uses TRBV5-6 and TRBJ2-2; tentatively, D is TRBD1 (6 bases). V was clipped by 3 bases and J by 4 bases, with 10 bases between them. There are 14 residues in the CDR3. Germline V CDR1 and CDR2: SGHDT, YYEEEE. CDR3 sequence reads: CASSWQGSTGELFF. CDR3 coding DNA: TGTGCCAGCAGCTGGCAGGGGTCCACCGGGGAGCTGTTTTTT.

The V and J genes are TRBV25-1 and TRBJ1-4; D unresolved. The V and J ends lost 5 bases and 3 bases respectively, with 19 bases between them. Germline CDR1 MGHDK, CDR2 SYGVNS. This CDR3 is built from 17 residues. The CDR3 reads CASSPLGSGGSNEKLFF. The DNA of the CDR3 is TGTGCCAGCAGTCCCTTGGGGTCCGGCGGATCTAATGAAAAACTGTTTTTT.

The chain is built from TRBV5-1 and TRBJ2-3, with 14 bases matching TRBD2. Looked up from germline, CDR1 is SGHRS and CDR2 is YFSETQ. This CDR3 is built from 18 residues. Unmatched junction bases numbered 9, after V lost 6 bases and J lost 0 bases. Here the CDR3 DNA reads TGCGCCAGCACCAGGACTAGCGGGGGGCCGGGGAGCACAGATACGCAGTATTTT. This translates into CASTRTSGGPGSTDTQYF.

As to this clone: This same CDR3 is encoded by further DNA sequences in the sample. The chain recombines TRBV18 with TRBJ1-6; maybe TRBD1 (5 bases). Germline V gene lookup returns CDR1 KGHSH and CDR2 LQKENI. The V end lost 3 bases, the J end lost 8 bases, and 8 bases lay between the germline ends. This CDR3 spans 13 amino acids. Written as DNA, the CDR3 is TGTGCCAGCTCACCCCGGGGGGATTCACCCCTCCACTTT. Translating it yields CASSPRGDSPLHF.